The entry below describes one TCR beta chain. Trimming removed 2 bases at V and 9 bases at J, with 9 bases between. Germline assignment: CDR1 SGHDT and CDR2 YYEEEE. CDR3 size: 12 residues. The data originate from a study of sequential checkpoint blockade in melanoma. Study-level background: Each arm's sequence ended with maintenance nivolumab.

As for treatment: randomized to nivolumab then ipilimumab (arm A) or the reverse (arm B). DNA-damaging chemotherapy had not been given to any patient beforehand. From thawed PBMCs, live CD3+CD8+ cells negative for CD19 and CD56 were sorted. Generated by immunoSEQ multiplex PCR, the TCRdb table keeps only in-frame clones and is missing some. The sample shows fewer than 50,000 clones, 70% to 90% of them seen only once. The source of this sequence is a human donor with melanoma. The chain uses TRBV5-6 and TRBJ2-1; TRBD2 might be the D (5 bases). The sample was CD8+ T cells sorted from blood (inferred from file names), taken from a patient given nivolumab and ipilimumab in sequence. For the CDR3, the DNA is TGTGCCAGCAGCTTCCTAGCAGGTGAGCAGTTCTTC. Amino acids: CASSFLAGEQFF.